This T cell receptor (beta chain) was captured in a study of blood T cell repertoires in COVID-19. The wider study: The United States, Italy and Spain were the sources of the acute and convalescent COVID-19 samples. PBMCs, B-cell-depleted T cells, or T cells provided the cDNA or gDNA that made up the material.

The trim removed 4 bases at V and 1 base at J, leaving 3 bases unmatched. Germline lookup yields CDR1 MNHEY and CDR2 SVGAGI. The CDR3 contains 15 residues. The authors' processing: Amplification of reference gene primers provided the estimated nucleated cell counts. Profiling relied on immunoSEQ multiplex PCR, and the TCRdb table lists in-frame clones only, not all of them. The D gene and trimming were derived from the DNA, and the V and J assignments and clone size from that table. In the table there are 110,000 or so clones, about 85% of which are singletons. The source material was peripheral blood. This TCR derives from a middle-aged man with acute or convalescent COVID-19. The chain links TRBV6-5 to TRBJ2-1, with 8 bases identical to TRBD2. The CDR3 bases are TGTGCCAGCAGTTCCGGGGGGGGGTCCTACAATGAGCAGTTCTTC. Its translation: CASSSGGGSYNEQFF.